This T cell receptor (beta chain) was sequenced in a study of spatial heterogeneity in lung cancer. Study-wide results and caveats: In tumors, expanded intratumoral alpha and beta TCR counts tracked mutation counts.

Every TCR cDNA molecule carried a tag that served as a unique molecular identifier. From the 5' RACE reads, TCRdb called clonotypes with MiXCR, one entry per CDR3 protein. The sample lists over 10,000 distinct CDR3 sequences, 4% to 6% seen once, with about 34% in the top ten. CDR3 size: 14 residues. Per the germline V gene, CDR1 is SGHRS and CDR2 is YFSETQ. Trimming took 2 bases from V and 1 from J, leaving 6 bases between them. Time point defined: sample taken at primary tumor resection. The donor population consisted of 72 patients with untreated, early-stage non-small cell lung cancer. Whole RNA came from tumor, nontumor lung or frozen PBMC and was sequenced without being sorted. This clonotype was counted ten times or more. Its antigen is still unknown.

The V gene is TRBV5-1, the J gene TRBJ2-2; a possible D gene is TRBD1 (5 bases). The source material was lung tumor tissue, sampled at surgery. This receptor was taken from a male donor with early-stage non-small cell lung cancer. The CDR3 loop is CASSFTGNTGELFF. The CDR3 nucleotides read TGCGCCAGCAGCTTTACAGGGAACACCGGGGAGCTGTTTTTT.